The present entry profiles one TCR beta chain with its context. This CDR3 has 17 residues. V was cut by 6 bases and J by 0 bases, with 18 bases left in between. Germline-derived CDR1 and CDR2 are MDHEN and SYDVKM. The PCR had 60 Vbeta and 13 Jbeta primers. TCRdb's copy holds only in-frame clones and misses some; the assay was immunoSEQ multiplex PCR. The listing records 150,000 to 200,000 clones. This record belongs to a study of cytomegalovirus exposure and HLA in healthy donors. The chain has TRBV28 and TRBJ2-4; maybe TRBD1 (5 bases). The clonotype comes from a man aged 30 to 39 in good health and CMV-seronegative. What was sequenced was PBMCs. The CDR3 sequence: CASRRQGTLVAKNIQYF. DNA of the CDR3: TGTGCCAGCAGGCGTCAGGGTACTTTGGTAGCCAAAAACATTCAGTACTTC.